This is a list of T cell receptor beta chains from one sample in a study of T cell responses to AZD1222 COVID-19 vaccine. The data were produced by immunoSEQ multiplex PCR, yet TCRdb's version contains in-frame clones alone and is incomplete. Among about 110,000 clones listed, roughly 90% were seen once. This specimen was peripheral blood, taken 28 days after the second AZD1222 dose. These receptors were collected from an adult who received the AZD1222 COVID-19 vaccine. Both conserved end residues are part of each CDR3. Not every row has a clone size; where given, it reads once, few, many or a size class.

CDR3 length	V gene	clone size	J gene	CDR3 protein
15	TRBV7-9	-	TRBJ1-6	CASSLTGTTESPLHF
13	TRBV6-5	-	TRBJ1-5	CASQQGANQPQHF
15	TRBV4-1	-	TRBJ1-1	CASSQETGLRTEAFF
12	TRBV28	-	TRBJ2-1	CASSSRGHEQFF
13	TRBV6-6	-	TRBJ1-1	CASRNRGLSEAFF
16	TRBV28	-	TRBJ1-6	CASSSFRGRKDSPLHF
17	TRBV29-1	-	TRBJ2-6	CSVVPAAGYSGANVLTF
13	TRBV27	-	TRBJ2-7	CASHSGQGGEQYF
11	TRBV20-1	-	TRBJ1-1	CSAPVYTEAFF
14	TRBV10-1	-	TRBJ2-3	CASSTAASTDTQYF
14	TRBV7-2	-	TRBJ1-5	CASSLALGNQPQHF
16	TRBV7-6	-	TRBJ1-1	CASSSQGGIMNTEAFF
18	TRBV7-7	-	TRBJ2-1	CASSLDPPGLAGYNEQFF
13	TRBV14	-	TRBJ1-2	CASSQLEGYGYTF
14	TRBV2	-	TRBJ1-2	CASSLEEGFQGYTF
13	TRBV29-1	once	TRBJ1-1	CSVVSTTNTEAFF
15	TRBV2	-	TRBJ2-5	CASRRGGGPGETQYF
16	TRBV5-1	-	TRBJ2-1	CASSPNGGGSYNEQFF
19	TRBV2	-	TRBJ2-6	CASSRGVSGISSGANVLTF
16	TRBV18	-	TRBJ1-5	CASSPHPGGGNQPQHF
15	TRBV7-7	-	TRBJ2-2	CASSLAGGLNGELFF
13	TRBV7-9	once	TRBJ1-1	CASSLAVGTEAFF
13	TRBV3-1/TRBV3-2	once	TRBJ1-1	CASSQPPGTEAFF
15	TRBV5-1	-	TRBJ2-7	CASSLAHNGPYEQYF
11	TRBV7-9	once	TRBJ1-1	CASTASTEAFF
14	TRBV9	-	TRBJ2-3	CASSPKGSTDTQYF
17	TRBV10-1	-	TRBJ2-2	CASGGLAGGPNTGELFF
13	TRBV5-1	-	TRBJ2-5	CASSRGQQETQYF
14	TRBV18	-	TRBJ2-2	CASSPLEGSGELFF
15	TRBV10-3	-	TRBJ1-1	CAIRQAGGMSTEAFF
15	TRBV15	-	TRBJ1-5	CATSREQGSNQPQHF
13	TRBV12-3/TRBV12-4	-	TRBJ1-1	CASSKTSNTEAFF
12	TRBV24-1	-	TRBJ1-3	CATSEAGNTIYF
14	TRBV5-1	-	TRBJ1-6	CASTTWGGNSPLHF
13	TRBV7-6	-	TRBJ1-1	CASSFSSYTEAFF
14	TRBV28	-	TRBJ1-2	CASSLGGGMPGYTF
14	TRBV7-2	-	TRBJ2-2	CASSLSFGGGELFF
17	TRBV27	-	TRBJ2-4	CASSLRRGGPDKNIQYF
15	TRBV24-1	-	TRBJ2-5	CATSARDSVQETQYF
13	TRBV12-3/TRBV12-4	-	TRBJ1-2	CASSVGGTYGYTF
12	TRBV29-1	once	TRBJ1-2	CSAWGQWLGYTF
16	TRBV24-1	-	TRBJ2-3	CATSDPQGSSTDTQYF
17	TRBV24-1	-	TRBJ1-5	CATSDLGDTPDNQPQHF
13	TRBV11-3	-	TRBJ2-1	CASSGRGYNEQFF
14	TRBV15	-	TRBJ1-1	CATSYLQVNTEAFF
12	TRBV11-2	-	TRBJ2-7	CSSGRREYEQYF